This T cell receptor (beta chain) was profiled in a study of beta chain features in type 1 diabetes. There are 15 residues in the CDR3. Per germline, CDR1 SEHNR and CDR2 FQNEAQ (reference sequence). J was trimmed by 4 bases and V by 5 bases; bases with no gene match: 7. Every bit of the isolated RNA underwent reverse transcription, so sequencing read expressed TCRB transcripts. The assay was immunoSEQ multiplex PCR, and TCRdb's table has in-frame clones only and misses some. The table records hundreds of thousands of clones, approximately 10% of them present only once. The gene calls are TRBV7-9 and TRBJ2-1, with TRBD1 matching over 8 bases. The TCR comes from a woman in her 30s in good health. Sequenced: naive CD4+ T cells from blood. CDR3 region: CASSDQGAGYNEQFF. For the CDR3, the DNA is TGTGCCAGCAGCGACCAGGGGGCGGGGTACAATGAGCAGTTCTTC.